The 27 T cell receptor beta chains below all came from one sample that was sequenced in a study of cytomegalovirus exposure and HLA in healthy donors. The primer mix had 60 Vbeta and 13 Jbeta primers. TCRdb's copy holds only in-frame clones and misses some; the assay was immunoSEQ multiplex PCR. The table includes about 84,000 clones, around 80% detected once. Sequenced sample: PBMCs. The origin of the receptors is a male donor in good health and CMV-seropositive.

The rearrangement links TRBV5-6 to TRBJ2-5, with TRBD2 matching 13 bases. CDR1 and CDR2 (germline): SGHDT, YYEEEE. The CDR3 length is 15 residues. The V and J ends lost 4 bases and 5 bases, in that order; junction bases with no gene match: 5. The CDR3 sequence: CASSLGLAGVETQYF. CDR3 nucleotide sequence: TGTGCCAGCAGCCTTGGACTAGCGGGAGTGGAGACCCAGTACTTC.

The chain couples TRBV9 to TRBJ2-5; TRBD1 aligns across 7 bases. V lost 1 base and J lost 2; bases outside the gene matches: 8. The length of the CDR3 is 16 residues. Germline V lookup: CDR1 SGDLS, CDR2 YYNGEE. CDR3 DNA: TGTGCCAGCAGCGTATCTCTGGGACAGAATCAAGAGACCCAGTACTTC. This encodes CASSVSLGQNQETQYF.

This rearrangement joins TRBV30 to TRBJ2-5; D might be TRBD2 (5 bases). This CDR3 comprises 15 residues. Germline CDR1 GTSNPN, CDR2 SVGIG (reference sequence). V was shortened by 2 bases and J by 2 bases, with 15 bases between the two germline ends. The CDR3 reads CAWSLPTGIQETQYF. CDR3 nucleotide sequence: TGTGCCTGGAGTCTTCCAACGGGGATTCAAGAGACCCAGTACTTC.

This chain links TRBV28 with TRBJ1-2; D remains ambiguous. V was trimmed by 3 bases and J by 1 base, leaving 3 bases between them. The CDR3 consists of 12 residues. Germline assignment: CDR1 MDHEN and CDR2 SYDVKM. CDR3 in amino acids: CASSLSNYGYTF. The CDR3 DNA sequence: TGTGCCAGCAGTTTGAGTAACTATGGCTACACCTTC.

V and J are TRBV9 and TRBJ2-1; tentative D call: TRBD2 (7 bases). Germline V gene lookup returns CDR1 SGDLS and CDR2 YYNGEE. The CDR3 has 15 residues. Trimming removed 0 bases at V and 4 bases at J, with 11 bases between. As DNA, the CDR3 is TGTGCCAGCAGCGTAGAGGGGGGGTCTTACAATGAGCAGTTCTTC. This gives the protein CASSVEGGSYNEQFF.

This clone was seen a handful of times. The chain joins TRBV4-3 to TRBJ2-7, with 8 bases identical to TRBD1. CDR1 is LGHNA and CDR2 is YSLEER in the germline V gene. The CDR3 has 16 amino acids. The J segment lost 0 bases and the V segment lost 0 bases, leaving 4 bases of the junction unmatched. The CDR3 bases are TGCGCCAGCAGCCAAGATCTGGACAGGGTCTCCTACGAGCAGTACTTC. Residues: CASSQDLDRVSYEQYF.

The chain is built from TRBV4-1 and TRBJ1-3; the D is unclear. Germline CDR1 and CDR2: MGHRA and YSYEKL. The CDR3 is made up of 15 amino acids. V was shortened by 0 bases and J by 4 bases, with 10 bases between the two germline ends. The CDR3 bases are TGCGCCAGCAGCCAAGATCTGGGGAGAGGAAACACCATATATTTT. Its translation is CASSQDLGRGNTIYF.

V and J are TRBV9 and TRBJ1-2; TRBD1 aligns across 11 bases. The CDR3 loop spans 15 amino acids. Germline-derived CDR1 and CDR2 are SGDLS and YYNGEE. V lost 3 bases to trimming and J lost 6 bases; unmatched junction nucleotides: 7. In DNA form, the CDR3 reads TGTGCCAGCAGCGGTGCCGGACAGGGGGCGAATGGCTACACCTTC. Translated: CASSGAGQGANGYTF.

This rearrangement joins TRBV4-3 to TRBJ2-5; weak D call: TRBD2 (6 bases). V was cut by 0 bases and J by 11 bases, with 22 bases left in between. CDR1 is LGHNA and CDR2 is YSLEER in the germline V gene. The CDR3 extends over 16 amino acids. CDR3 residues: CASSQDAGGPISGQYF. The CDR3 DNA is TGCGCCAGCAGCCAAGACGCCGGAGGGCCGATTAGTGGGCAGTACTTC.

The chain has TRBV5-4 and TRBJ2-3; TRBD2 might be the D (5 bases). The length of the CDR3 is 12 residues. Trimming took 7 bases from V and 2 from J, leaving 8 bases between them. Germline V gives CDR1 SGHNT, CDR2 YYREEE (reference sequence). Here the CDR3 reads CASRGSTDTQYF. CDR3 in DNA: TGTGCCAGCCGCGGGTCCACAGATACGCAGTATTTT. The full variable domain, its missing parts supplied by reference TRBV5-4 and TRBJ2-3, is ETGVTQSPTHLIKTRGQQVTLRCSSQSGHNTVSWYQQALGQGPQFIFQYYREEENGRGNFPPRFSGLQFPNYSSELNVNALELDDSALYLCASRGSTDTQYFGPGTRLTVL.

V gene TRBV28 combines with J gene TRBJ2-7, with no clear D. V was clipped by 3 bases and J by 0 bases, with 12 bases between them. The CDR3 consists of 15 residues. Germline loops: CDR1 MDHEN, CDR2 SYDVKM. The CDR3 sequence: CASSFPPLSSYEQYF. The CDR3 nucleotides read TGTGCCAGCAGTTTCCCACCGCTTAGCTCCTACGAGCAGTACTTC. Drawing the rest from reference TRBV28 and TRBJ2-7, the complete variable domain is DVKVTQSSRYLVKRTGEKVFLECVQDMDHENMFWYRQDPGLGLRLIYFSYDVKMKEKGDIPEGYSVSREKKERFSLILESASTNQTSMYLCASSFPPLSSYEQYFGPGTRLTVT.

This clone was recorded a few times. The genes are TRBV7-2 and TRBJ1-4; the match to TRBD1 covers 9 bases. This CDR3 has 14 residues. J lost 10 bases, V lost 4 bases, and 7 bases had no gene match. Germline CDR1 SGHTA, CDR2 FQGNSA. The CDR3 DNA reads TGTGCCAGCAGCTCTGGGACAGGGTCTGGAAAACTGTTTTTT. Its protein is CASSSGTGSGKLFF.

This chain links TRBV28 with TRBJ1-2, with D possibly being TRBD1 (5 bases). This CDR3 has 11 amino acids. The germline gives CDR1 MDHEN, CDR2 SYDVKM. The V end lost 5 bases, the J end lost 8 bases, and 9 bases lay between the germline ends. CDR3 DNA sequence: TGTGCCAGCAGTCCCGGGGGAGGCTACACCTTC. Translation: CASSPGGGYTF.

For this clone: At one boundary the junction diverges from the germline segment, which might be a read error. The rearrangement joins TRBV5-6 to TRBJ2-7; 12 nucleotides align to TRBD2. Germline loops: CDR1 SGHDT, CDR2 YYEEEE. The CDR3 contains 13 residues. The CDR3, as DNA: TGTGCCAGCAGCCCAGTCCCCAGGACTAGCGGGACGTTC. This encodes CASSPVPRTSGTF. Looking up the rest from reference TRBV5-6 and TRBJ2-7 gives the full variable domain: DAGVTQSPTHLIKTRGQQVTLRCSPKSGHDTVSWYQQALGQGPQFIFQYYEEEERQRGNFPDRFSGHQFPNYSSELNVNALLLGDSALYLCASSPVPRTSGTFGPGTRLTVT.

The CDR3 nucleotides read TGCGCCAGCAGTGAGAACCCGGGAGGGCGGATCAATGAGCAGTTCTTC. Residues: CASSENPGGRINEQFF. V gene TRBV10-1 combines with J gene TRBJ2-1; 8 bases are shared with TRBD2. Germline-derived CDR1 and CDR2 are WNHNN and SYGVQD (reference sequence). This CDR3 spans 16 amino acids. J gave up 6 bases and V 2 bases, and 9 bases lay outside the gene matches.

In DNA form, the CDR3 reads TGTGCCAGCAGTTATAGACAGGACACTGAAGCTTTCTTT. This encodes CASSYRQDTEAFF. The chain combines TRBV27 with TRBJ1-1, with D possibly TRBD1 on 6 matching bases. There are 13 residues in the CDR3. Germline lookup yields CDR1 MNHEY and CDR2 SMNVEV (reference sequence). The ends were cut back, 4 bases at V and 3 bases at J, with 9 bases in the middle.

There are a few counts of this clone. CDR3 DNA: TGTGCCAGCAGCGCGACTAGCGGGTCGCAGTTCTTC. Amino acids: CASSATSGSQFF. The J gene is TRBJ2-1, the V gene TRBV9; 10 nucleotides match TRBD2. Per germline, CDR1 SGDLS and CDR2 YYNGEE. The CDR3 is 12 residues long. The junction had 3 bases not matched to a gene; V was cut back by 3 bases and J by 12 bases.

This rearrangement joins TRBV30 to TRBJ1-2; 7 bases are shared with TRBD1. The CDR3 covers 11 residues. The V and J ends lost 3 bases and 8 bases, in that order; junction bases with no gene match: 3. Germline V gene data show CDR1 as GTSNPN and CDR2 as SVGIG (reference sequence). This CDR3 reads CAWSDREGYTF. CDR3 nucleotide sequence: TGTGCCTGGAGCGACAGGGAGGGCTACACCTTC.

This clone was seen more than once but under ten times. The chain is built from TRBV7-9 and TRBJ2-1; 10 positions match TRBD2. The CDR3 is 17 residues long. Trimming cost V 1 base and J 8 bases; bases outside gene matches: 11. From germline, CDR1 is SEHNR and CDR2 FQNEAQ (reference sequence). CDR3 DNA: TGTGCCAGCAGCTTAGAGGTACTAGCGGGACCACACGATGAGCAGTTCTTC. Its protein is CASSLEVLAGPHDEQFF.

The rearrangement links TRBV4-1 to TRBJ2-4; TRBD1 is a possible D gene (6 bases). This CDR3 is 15 amino acids long. Trimming removed 0 bases from V and 6 bases from J, with 12 bases in between. Germline V gene sequence: CDR1 MGHRA, CDR2 YSYEKL. The CDR3 region is CASSQDPQGRNIQYF. The CDR3, as DNA: TGCGCCAGCAGCCAAGATCCCCAGGGGCGAAACATTCAGTACTTC.

This clone has a handful of counts. The chain combines TRBV25-1 with TRBJ1-3; D is unclear. Trimming removed 3 bases from V and 2 bases from J, with 8 bases in between. CDR1 is MGHDK and CDR2 is SYGVNS in the germline V gene. The CDR3 has 14 amino acids. The CDR3 region is CASSDKLPGNTIYF. The CDR3 bases are TGTGCCAGCAGTGATAAGCTCCCTGGAAACACCATATATTTT.

CDR3 coding DNA: TGTGCCAGCAGTCCGCCCCCAGGACAGGGTGCGAGAGGCTACACCTTC. Protein product: CASSPPPGQGARGYTF. The chain joins TRBV5-4 to TRBJ1-2; 8 bases are a match to TRBD1. V lost 5 bases and J lost 8; bases outside the gene matches: 17. This CDR3 is 16 amino acids long. Germline CDR1 is SGHNT and CDR2 is YYREEE (reference sequence).

V gene TRBV30 combines with J gene TRBJ1-1; D is unclear. Germline lookup yields CDR1 GTSNPN and CDR2 SVGIG (reference sequence). This CDR3 has 11 amino acids. V was shortened by 2 bases and J by 12 bases, with 13 bases between the two germline ends. DNA of the CDR3: TGTGCCTGGAGTCCGTCGGTGAAAACTTTCTTT. Protein sequence: CAWSPSVKTFF. Based on the CDR3 plus reference TRBV30 and TRBJ1-1, the full variable domain is SQTIHQWPATLVQPVGSPLSLECTVEGTSNPNLYWYRQAAGRGLQLLFYSVGIGQISSEVPQNLSASRPQDRQFILSSKKLLLSDSGFYLCAWSPSVKTFFGQGTRLTVV.

The V and J genes are TRBV27 and TRBJ1-4; D gene unclear. Trimming stripped 6 bases from V and 10 bases from J, with 24 bases between. In germline, CDR1 is MNHEY, CDR2 SMNVEV (reference sequence). The CDR3 covers 16 residues. The CDR3 spells CASSTSSSGARGKLFF. CDR3 DNA: TGTGCCAGCAGCACTTCAAGCTCGGGAGCGCGGGGAAAACTGTTTTTT.

The chain employs TRBV5-1 and TRBJ1-1; 7 bases are a match to TRBD1. Germline lookup yields CDR1 SGHRS and CDR2 YFSETQ. CDR3 length: 15 residues. V lost 4 bases to trimming and J lost 7 bases; unmatched junction nucleotides: 13. In nucleotides, the CDR3 is TGCGCCAGCAGCATTGGACAGGATCAAAGATATGAAGCTTTCTTT. This gives the protein CASSIGQDQRYEAFF. The full variable domain, with the rest looked up from reference TRBV5-1 and TRBJ1-1, is KAGVTQTPRYLIKTRGQQVTLSCSPISGHRSVSWYQQTPGQGLQFLFEYFSETQRNKGNFPGRFSGRQFSNSRSEMNVSTLELGDSALYLCASSIGQDQRYEAFFGQGTRLTVV.

The V and J genes are TRBV6-6 and TRBJ2-3, with D possibly TRBD1 on 5 matching bases. Germline values: CDR1 MNHNY, CDR2 SVGAGI (reference sequence). This CDR3 is 14 amino acids long. Between the trimmed V and J ends, which lost 4 bases and 0 bases, there was a span of 8 bases. This CDR3 reads CASSWQGSTDTQYF. In DNA, the CDR3 is TGTGCCAGCAGTTGGCAGGGAAGCACAGATACGCAGTATTTT.

The chain recombines TRBV5-1 with TRBJ2-2; TRBD2 aligns across 11 bases. Germline CDR1 reads SGHRS; CDR2 reads YFSETQ. The CDR3 consists of 16 residues. The V gene end was trimmed by 3 bases and the J gene end by 6 bases; junction bases not matched to a gene: 7. The CDR3 DNA reads as TGCGCCAGCAGCTCGGGACTAGCGGATATGTCCGGGGAGCTGTTTTTT. The encoded protein is CASSSGLADMSGELFF.